Below, 20 T cell receptor beta chains from the same sample are listed, as sequenced in a study of T cell responses to AZD1222 COVID-19 vaccine. TCRdb's copy holds only in-frame clones and misses some; the assay was immunoSEQ multiplex PCR. The sample shows fewer than 150,000 clones, around nine tenths of them seen only once. The sequenced sample was peripheral blood, obtained 28 days after the second AZD1222 dose. These receptors all come from an adult who received the AZD1222 COVID-19 vaccine.

The rearrangement uses TRBV15 and TRBJ1-6; maybe TRBD1 (5 bases). The CDR3 sequence is 16 residues long. From germline, CDR1 is LNHNV and CDR2 YYDKDF (reference sequence). Trimming pared 1 base from V and 2 bases from J, leaving 9 bases between. The CDR3, as DNA: TGTGCCACCAGCAGAGGTGGAGGGGCCTATAATTCACCCCTCCACTTT. Its translation is CATSRGGGAYNSPLHF.

The V and J genes are TRBV6-5 and TRBJ1-4, with a possible D match to TRBD1 (5 bases). Per the germline V gene, CDR1 is MNHEY and CDR2 is SVGAGI. V lost 6 bases to trimming and J lost 5 bases, with 10 bases between them. The CDR3 length is 13 residues. CDR3 protein: CASRRDSNEKLFF. As DNA, the CDR3 is TGTGCCAGCAGGCGGGACTCAAATGAAAAACTGTTTTTT.

The rearrangement links TRBV28 to TRBJ2-7; D call uncertain. Germline V lookup: CDR1 MDHEN, CDR2 SYDVKM. V lost 11 bases, J lost 4 bases, and 18 bases lay in between. This CDR3 has 13 residues. The CDR3, as DNA: TGTGCCCACCCTGGCGGCAGGTGGTACGAGCAGTACTTC. It translates to CAHPGGRWYEQYF. Drawing the rest from reference TRBV28 and TRBJ2-7, the complete variable domain is DVKVTQSSRYLVKRTGEKVFLECVQDMDHENMFWYRQDPGLGLRLIYFSYDVKMKEKGDIPEGYSVSREKKERFSLILESASTNQTSMYLCAHPGGRWYEQYFGPGTRLTVT.

The rearrangement links TRBV7-9 to TRBJ1-2; 8 bases align to TRBD1. CDR3 length: 19 amino acids. Germline lookup yields CDR1 SEHNR and CDR2 FQNEAQ (reference sequence). V lost 6 bases to trimming and J lost 5 bases; unmatched junction nucleotides: 23. This chain's CDR3 is CASRPGVDRGPRADYGYTF. In DNA, the CDR3 is TGTGCCAGCAGGCCAGGGGTCGACAGGGGTCCTCGTGCGGATTATGGCTACACCTTC.

This chain links TRBV9 with TRBJ2-1; 11 nucleotides agree with TRBD1. The germline V gene has CDR1 SGDLS and CDR2 YYNGEE. The CDR3 consists of 16 residues. The V segment lost 4 bases and the J segment 5 bases; nucleotides outside the gene matches: 8. The chain's CDR3 is CASSLPRDRGDNEQFF. The CDR3, as DNA: TGTGCCAGCAGCCTTCCACGGGACAGGGGGGACAATGAGCAGTTCTTC.

The chain carries TRBV7-9 and TRBJ1-1; D ambiguous. The CDR3 totals 14 residues. The germline V and J ends were trimmed by 5 bases and 6 bases, with 16 bases remaining between them. Germline assignment: CDR1 SEHNR and CDR2 FQNEAQ (reference sequence). CDR3 amino acids: CASSPVDHQAEAFF. In DNA form, the CDR3 reads TGTGCCAGCAGCCCCGTCGATCATCAAGCTGAAGCTTTCTTT.

The gene calls are TRBV23-1 and TRBJ2-1; D may be TRBD1 (6 bases). TRBV23-1 is an ORF, with its function uncertain. The CDR3 runs 18 residues. Trimming stripped 4 bases from V and 1 base from J, with 20 bases between. CDR3 in amino acids: CASSRSSQGLVSYNEQFF. The CDR3 DNA reads TGCGCCAGCAGTCGTTCATCACAGGGTCTAGTTTCCTACAATGAGCAGTTCTTC.

This rearrangement joins TRBV5-1 to TRBJ1-6, with 8 bases matching TRBD1. The CDR3 is 17 amino acids. Unmatched junction bases numbered 9, after V lost 3 bases and J lost 4 bases. CDR1 is SGHRS, CDR2 YFSETQ, per germline. CDR3 amino acids: CASSSGQGGGYNSPLHF. The CDR3 coding sequence is TGCGCCAGCAGCTCTGGACAGGGAGGGGGATATAATTCACCCCTCCACTTT. Combining the CDR3 with reference TRBV5-1 and TRBJ1-6 gives the whole variable domain KAGVTQTPRYLIKTRGQQVTLSCSPISGHRSVSWYQQTPGQGLQFLFEYFSETQRNKGNFPGRFSGRQFSNSRSEMNVSTLELGDSALYLCASSSGQGGGYNSPLHFGNGTRLTVT.

V gene TRBV7-3 combines with J gene TRBJ2-2; D is undetermined. The CDR3 covers 13 residues. Germline CDR1 and CDR2: SGHTA and FQGTGA. Trimming took 3 bases from V and 4 from J, leaving 6 bases between them. The CDR3: CASSFTVTGELFF. CDR3 bases: TGTGCCAGCAGCTTCACAGTCACCGGGGAGCTGTTTTTT.

The count of this clone is one. Here the CDR3 DNA reads TGTGCCAGCAGTAGGATCCCGGGACAGGGCTATGGCTACACCTTC. It translates to CASSRIPGQGYGYTF. V is TRBV6-6 and J is TRBJ1-2; 9 bases agree with TRBD1. The J segment lost 4 bases and the V segment lost 5 bases, leaving 8 bases of the junction unmatched. CDR1 and CDR2 (germline): MNHNY, SVGAGI (reference sequence). This CDR3 is built from 15 residues.

V is TRBV18 and J is TRBJ1-5; D unresolved. With 2 bases removed from V and 6 bases from J, the gap between germline ends came to 8 bases. Looked up from germline, CDR1 is KGHSH and CDR2 is LQKENI. The CDR3 sequence is 13 residues long. CDR3 bases: TGTGCCAGCTCACCAGCGAGTGGTCAGCCCCAGCATTTT. Translated: CASSPASGQPQHF.

The rearrangement links TRBV3-1 (or the pseudogene TRBV3-2) to TRBJ2-7; 7 nucleotides align to TRBD1. CDR1 is LGHDT and CDR2 is YNNKEL in the germline V gene (reference sequence). The CDR3 has 18 amino acids. V trimming: 1 base; J trimming: 5 bases; junction bases outside the gene matches: 17. The chain's CDR3 is CASSQGGLRDSGFDEQYF. CDR3 DNA sequence: TGTGCCAGCAGCCAAGGGGGCCTCCGGGACAGTGGATTTGACGAGCAGTACTTC.

The CDR3 is CASSLTAFGYEQYF. CDR3 DNA: TGTGCCAGCAGCTTAACGGCGTTCGGCTACGAGCAGTACTTC. The genes are TRBV7-8 and TRBJ2-7; D uncertain. From germline, CDR1 is SGHVS and CDR2 FQNEAQ. The CDR3 sequence is 14 residues long. V was clipped by 2 bases and J by 3 bases, with 11 bases between them.

The chain joins TRBV7-9 to TRBJ1-3, with 7 bases lining up with TRBD1. V lost 5 bases and J lost 3; bases outside the gene matches: 7. This CDR3 is built from 15 residues. Germline V gene sequence: CDR1 SEHNR, CDR2 FQNEAQ (reference sequence). The CDR3 DNA reads TGTGCCAGCAGCCGACAGGGTACCGTTGGAAACACCATATATTTT. Its protein is CASSRQGTVGNTIYF.

The V and J genes are TRBV19 and TRBJ1-5; no reliable D call. This CDR3 comprises 12 residues. CDR1 is LNHDA and CDR2 is SQIVND in the germline V gene (reference sequence). Trimming cost V 9 bases and J 2 bases, with 8 bases left between them. CDR3 coding DNA: TGTGCCAGCCACGGGGGCAATCAGCCCCAGCATTTT. It is translated as CASHGGNQPQHF.

The chain links TRBV7-7 to TRBJ1-6, with D unclear. The CDR3 has 18 residues. The V gene lost 3 bases and the J gene lost 0 bases, with 15 bases spanning the gap. The germline gives CDR1 SSHAT, CDR2 FNYEAQ (reference sequence). The CDR3 loop reads CASSFLCGGSSYNSPLHF. CDR3 sequence (DNA): TGTGCCAGCAGCTTCCTATGTGGCGGAAGCTCCTATAATTCACCCCTCCACTTT. Complete variable domain (other parts from reference TRBV7-7 and TRBJ1-6): GAGVSQSPRYKVTKRGQDVTLRCDPISSHATLYWYQQALGQGPEFLTYFNYEAQPDKSGLPSDRFSAERPEGSISTLTIQRTEQRDSAMYRCASSFLCGGSSYNSPLHFGNGTRLTVT.

The chain uses TRBV5-1 and TRBJ1-2; unclear D gene. The CDR3 is 12 amino acids. Germline CDR1 reads SGHRS; CDR2 reads YFSETQ. The V end was cut by 4 bases, the J end by 3 bases, with 7 bases between. CDR3 nucleotides: TGCGCCAGCAGCCCGATGGACTATGGCTACACCTTC. Its translation: CASSPMDYGYTF. Full variable domain (rest looked up from reference TRBV5-1 and TRBJ1-2): KAGVTQTPRYLIKTRGQQVTLSCSPISGHRSVSWYQQTPGQGLQFLFEYFSETQRNKGNFPGRFSGRQFSNSRSEMNVSTLELGDSALYLCASSPMDYGYTFGSGTRLTVV.

CDR3 sequence (DNA): TGTGCCAGCAGTTATAGCGGAAACACCGGGGAGCTGTTTTTT. Protein sequence: CASSYSGNTGELFF. The V call is TRBV27, the J call TRBJ2-2; possible D gene TRBD2, 6 bases. Trimming pared 4 bases from V and 2 bases from J, leaving 8 bases between. The CDR3 length is 14 residues. Germline CDR1 MNHEY, CDR2 SMNVEV (reference sequence).

The chain carries TRBV5-1 and TRBJ2-3; D remains unclear. V was cut by 5 bases and J by 2 bases, with 12 bases left in between. The length of the CDR3 is 14 residues. Per germline, CDR1 SGHRS and CDR2 YFSETQ. As DNA, the CDR3 is TGCGCCAGCAGGCCCGGAGCATACACAGATACGCAGTATTTT. It codes for CASRPGAYTDTQYF.

This clone occurred a few times. CDR3 nucleotide sequence: TGTGCCAGTAGTTGGGGGACAGGGGGCCCAAGGGATGGCTACACCTTC. The encoded protein is CASSWGTGGPRDGYTF. The chain links TRBV19 to TRBJ1-2, with 12 bases lining up with TRBD1. V gave up 5 bases and J gave up 6 bases; unmatched junction bases: 10. This CDR3 comprises 16 residues. Germline V gives CDR1 LNHDA, CDR2 SQIVND (reference sequence).